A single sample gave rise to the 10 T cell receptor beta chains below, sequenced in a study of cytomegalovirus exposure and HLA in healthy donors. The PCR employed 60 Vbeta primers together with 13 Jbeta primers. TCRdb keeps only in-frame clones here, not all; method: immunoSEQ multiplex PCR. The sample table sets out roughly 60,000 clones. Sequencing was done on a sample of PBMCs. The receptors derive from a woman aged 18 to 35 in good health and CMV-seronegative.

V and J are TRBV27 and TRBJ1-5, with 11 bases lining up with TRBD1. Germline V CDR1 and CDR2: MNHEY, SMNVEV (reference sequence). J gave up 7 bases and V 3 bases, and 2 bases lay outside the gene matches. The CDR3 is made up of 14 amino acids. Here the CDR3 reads CASSFGQGAQPQHF. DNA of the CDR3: TGTGCCAGCAGTTTTGGACAGGGGGCCCAGCCCCAGCATTTT.

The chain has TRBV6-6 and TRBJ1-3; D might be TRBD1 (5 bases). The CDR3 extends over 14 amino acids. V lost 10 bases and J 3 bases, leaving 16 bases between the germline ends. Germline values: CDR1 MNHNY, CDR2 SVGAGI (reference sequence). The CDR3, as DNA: TGTGCCACCGGTGGGGGGTTTGGTGGAAACACCATATATTTT. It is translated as CATGGGFGGNTIYF.

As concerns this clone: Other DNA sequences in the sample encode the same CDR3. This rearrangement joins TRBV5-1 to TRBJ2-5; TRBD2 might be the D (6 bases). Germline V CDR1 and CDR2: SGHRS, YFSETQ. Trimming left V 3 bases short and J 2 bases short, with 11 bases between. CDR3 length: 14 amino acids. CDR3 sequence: CASSSGTAQETQYF. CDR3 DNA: TGCGCCAGCAGCTCCGGGACTGCGCAAGAGACCCAGTACTTC.

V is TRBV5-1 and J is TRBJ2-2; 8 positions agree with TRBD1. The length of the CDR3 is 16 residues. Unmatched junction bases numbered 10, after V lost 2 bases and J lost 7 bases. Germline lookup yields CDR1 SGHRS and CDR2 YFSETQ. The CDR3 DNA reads TGCGCCAGCAGCTTACTAGGACAGGGCAAAGGCGGGGAGCTGTTTTTT. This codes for CASSLLGQGKGGELFF.

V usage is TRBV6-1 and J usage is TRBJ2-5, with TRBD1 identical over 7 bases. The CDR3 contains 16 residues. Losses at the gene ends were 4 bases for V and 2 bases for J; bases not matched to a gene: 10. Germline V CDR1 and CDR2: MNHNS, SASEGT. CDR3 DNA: TGTGCCAGCAGTGCACAGGGGCCGAACCTACAAGAGACCCAGTACTTC. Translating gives CASSAQGPNLQETQYF.

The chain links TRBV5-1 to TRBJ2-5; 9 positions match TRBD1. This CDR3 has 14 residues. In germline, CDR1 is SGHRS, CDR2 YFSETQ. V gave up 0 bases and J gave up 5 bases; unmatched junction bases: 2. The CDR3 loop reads CASSLDRGQETQYF. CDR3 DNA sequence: TGCGCCAGCAGCTTGGACAGGGGGCAGGAGACCCAGTACTTC.

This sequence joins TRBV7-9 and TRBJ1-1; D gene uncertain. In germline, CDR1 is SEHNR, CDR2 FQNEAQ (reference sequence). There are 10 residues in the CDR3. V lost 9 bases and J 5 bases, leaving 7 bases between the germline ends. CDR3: CASSRTEAFF. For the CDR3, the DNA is TGTGCCAGTTCCCGGACTGAAGCTTTCTTT.

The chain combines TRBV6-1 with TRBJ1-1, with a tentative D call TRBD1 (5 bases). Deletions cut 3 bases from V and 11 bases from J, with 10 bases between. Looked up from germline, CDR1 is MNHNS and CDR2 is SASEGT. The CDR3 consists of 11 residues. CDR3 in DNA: TGTGCCAGCAGTGAGAAGGGGAGGGCTTTCTTT. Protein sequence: CASSEKGRAFF.

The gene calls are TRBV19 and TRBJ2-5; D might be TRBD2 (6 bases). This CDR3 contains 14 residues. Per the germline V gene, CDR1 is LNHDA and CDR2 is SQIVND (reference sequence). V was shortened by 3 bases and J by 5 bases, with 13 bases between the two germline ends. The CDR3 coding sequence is TGTGCCAGTAGTATGGAGGGGCGAGGGGAGACCCAGTACTTC. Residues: CASSMEGRGETQYF.

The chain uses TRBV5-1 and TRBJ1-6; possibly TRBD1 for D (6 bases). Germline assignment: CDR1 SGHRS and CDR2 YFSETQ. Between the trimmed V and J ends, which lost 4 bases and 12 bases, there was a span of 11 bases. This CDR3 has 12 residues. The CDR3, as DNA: TGCGCCAGCAGCGGGGGGGCCCGACCCCTCCACTTT. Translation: CASSGGARPLHF.